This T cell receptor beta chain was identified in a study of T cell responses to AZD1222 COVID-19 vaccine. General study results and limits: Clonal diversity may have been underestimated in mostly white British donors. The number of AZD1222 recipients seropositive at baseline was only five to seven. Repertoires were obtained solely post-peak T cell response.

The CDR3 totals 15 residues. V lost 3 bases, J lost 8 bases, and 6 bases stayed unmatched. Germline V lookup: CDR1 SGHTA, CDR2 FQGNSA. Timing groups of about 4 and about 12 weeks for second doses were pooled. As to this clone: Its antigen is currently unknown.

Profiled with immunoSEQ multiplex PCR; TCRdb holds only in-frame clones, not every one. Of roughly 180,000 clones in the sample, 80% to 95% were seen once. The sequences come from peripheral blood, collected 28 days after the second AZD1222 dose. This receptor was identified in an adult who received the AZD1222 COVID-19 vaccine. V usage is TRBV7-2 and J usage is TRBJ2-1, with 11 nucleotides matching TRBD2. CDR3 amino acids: CASSLTSGVQYEQFF. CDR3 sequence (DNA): TGTGCCAGCAGCTTGACTAGCGGGGTTCAGTATGAGCAGTTCTTC.